Listed below are T cell receptor beta chains from one sample, sequenced in a study of T cell responses to AZD1222 COVID-19 vaccine. Data came from immunoSEQ multiplex PCR; TCRdb stores just in-frame clones and leaves some out. The data show 150,000 to 200,000 clones, 70% to 90% seen once. Sequences were derived from peripheral blood, sampled 28 days after the second dose of the MenACWY control vaccine. These receptors all stem from an adult who received the MenACWY meningococcal vaccine as a control. Both conserved end residues are part of each CDR3. A D gene is named only where the DNA matches it firmly. A row's size may be missing; if present it is once, few, many or a size class.

size	length	V	J	D	CDR3	DNA
once	15	TRBV10-3	TRBJ2-6	-	CAISDRTSGANVLTF	TGTGCCATCAGTGACCGGACCTCTGGGGCCAACGTCCTGACTTTC
-	14	TRBV5-5	TRBJ1-4	-	CASSANGLDEKLFF	TGTGCCAGCAGCGCCAATGGGCTAGATGAAAAACTGTTTTTT
-	13	TRBV4-3	TRBJ2-1	-	CASSQDPYNEQFF	TGCGCCAGCAGCCAAGATCCCTACAATGAGCAGTTCTTC
few	13	TRBV12-3/TRBV12-4	TRBJ1-2	TRBD1	CASSGTGEYGYTF	TGTGCCAGCAGTGGGACAGGGGAATATGGCTACACCTTC
-	12	TRBV19	TRBJ2-7	-	CASSMLGREQYF	TGTGCCAGTAGTATGCTGGGTCGGGAGCAGTACTTC
-	13	TRBV10-1	TRBJ2-3	-	CASSESGTDTQYF	TGCGCCAGCAGTGAGTCCGGCACAGATACGCAGTATTTT
-	13	TRBV6-5	TRBJ1-1	TRBD1	CASRGTGNSEAFF	TGTGCCAGCAGAGGGACAGGGAACTCTGAAGCTTTCTTT
-	18	TRBV7-9	TRBJ2-3	TRBD2	CASSLVATSGSNTDTQYF	TGTGCCAGCAGCTTAGTAGCGACTAGCGGATCAAACACAGATACGCAGTATTTT
once	15	TRBV19	TRBJ2-1	TRBD2	CASSMELAGAREQFF	TGTGCCAGTAGTATGGAACTAGCGGGAGCTCGGGAGCAGTTCTTC
few	13	TRBV4-1	TRBJ2-6	-	CASSQFGANVLTF	TGCGCCAGCAGCCAATTTGGGGCCAACGTCCTGACTTTC
-	16	TRBV5-1	TRBJ1-1	TRBD1	CASRNNRGGSDTEAFF	TGCGCCAGCAGGAATAACAGGGGGGGTAGCGACACTGAAGCTTTCTTT
once	14	TRBV28	TRBJ2-7	TRBD2	CASSLTSGSLVEYF	TGTGCCAGCAGTTTAACCAGCGGGAGCCTAGTGGAGTACTTC
-	14	TRBV5-1	TRBJ1-2	-	CASTDSGGNYGYTF	TGCGCCAGCACGGACAGTGGGGGTAACTATGGCTACACCTTC
-	12	TRBV7-9	TRBJ1-1	-	CASSFRVPEAFF	TGTGCCAGCAGCTTTCGGGTACCTGAAGCTTTCTTT
-	15	TRBV3-1/TRBV3-2	TRBJ2-3	-	CASSQPADGVDTQYF	TGTGCCAGCAGCCAGCCCGCAGATGGTGTTGATACGCAGTATTTT
-	15	TRBV6-5	TRBJ2-7	-	CASSTALGGAYEQYF	TGTGCCAGCAGTACGGCCCTCGGAGGGGCCTACGAGCAGTACTTC
-	16	TRBV5-1	TRBJ2-3	TRBD2	CASSREAGASTDTQYF	TGCGCCAGCAGCCGGGAAGCGGGAGCCAGCACAGATACGCAGTATTTT
-	14	TRBV5-1	TRBJ2-5	-	CASSRGTPEETQYF	TGCGCCAGCAGCCGCGGGACACCCGAAGAGACCCAGTACTTC
once	14	TRBV7-2	TRBJ1-5	-	CASSLEGGGQPQHF	TGTGCCAGCAGCTTAGAAGGGGGGGGGCAGCCCCAGCATTTT
-	15	TRBV10-1	TRBJ2-2	TRBD2	CASSGLAGSTGELFF	TGCGCCAGCAGCGGACTAGCGGGAAGCACCGGGGAGCTGTTTTTT
-	12	TRBV7-2	TRBJ1-1	-	CANGRMNTEAFF	TGTGCCAACGGACGGATGAACACTGAAGCTTTCTTT
-	14	TRBV7-9	TRBJ1-6	-	CASSLGAGNSPLHF	TGTGCCTCGTCCCTCGGGGCGGGTAATTCACCCCTCCACTTT
few	15	TRBV28	TRBJ1-2	-	CASSFPSGELAGYTF	TGTGCCAGCAGTTTTCCATCAGGAGAATTGGCTGGCTACACCTTC
-	14	TRBV28	TRBJ1-2	-	CASSPAWTEYGYTF	TGTGCCAGCAGTCCAGCATGGACAGAGTATGGCTACACCTTC
-	12	TRBV6-5	TRBJ2-7	-	CASKVGPHEQYF	TGTGCCAGCAAAGTGGGACCACATGAGCAGTACTTC
-	17	TRBV7-9	TRBJ1-2	-	CASSKALPGQSNYGYTF	TGTGCCAGCAGCAAGGCCCTACCGGGACAATCGAACTATGGCTACACCTTC
-	13	TRBV6-5	TRBJ1-2	TRBD1	CASSSGTGEGYTF	TGTGCCAGCAGTTCGGGGACAGGGGAGGGCTACACCTTC
once	14	TRBV11-2	TRBJ2-7	-	CASSLETVSYEQYF	TGTGCCAGCAGCTTAGAGACAGTTTCCTACGAGCAGTACTTC
-	16	TRBV28	TRBJ2-1	-	CASRPPLGRPYNEQFF	TGTGCCAGCAGACCCCCCCTGGGGAGGCCCTACAATGAGCAGTTCTTC
-	13	TRBV4-3	TRBJ1-2	-	CASSSTRGGGYTF	TGCGCCAGCAGCTCAACCCGGGGGGGTGGCTACACCTTC
-	12	TRBV6-5	TRBJ2-7	-	CASSPTGYEQYF	TGTGCCAGCAGCCCGACTGGCTACGAGCAGTACTTC
-	12	TRBV5-1	TRBJ2-7	TRBD1	CASRQGAYEQYF	TGCGCGTCGAGACAGGGGGCTTACGAGCAGTACTTC
-	13	TRBV14	TRBJ2-7	TRBD2	CASRYSGTSEQYF	TGTGCCAGCAGATATAGCGGGACCTCGGAGCAGTACTTC
-	17	TRBV5-4	TRBJ2-3	-	CASSPPGGSGITDTQYF	TGTGCCAGCAGCCCGCCAGGGGGTAGCGGGATCACAGATACGCAGTATTTT
once	17	TRBV28	TRBJ2-5	-	CASRSTGRSSPRETQYF	TGTGCCAGCAGAAGCACAGGGCGAAGTAGCCCCAGAGAGACCCAGTACTTC
-	13	TRBV6-5	TRBJ1-2	-	CASSPPGNYGYTF	TGTGCCAGCAGCCCCCCGGGTAACTATGGCTACACCTTC
-	15	TRBV6-5	TRBJ1-6	TRBD1	CASRATAGGHIPLHF	TGTGCCAGCAGAGCCACGGCAGGGGGTCATATACCCCTCCACTTT
-	14	TRBV28	TRBJ1-5	-	CASSFGGRGQPQHF	TGTGCCAGCAGTTTTGGGGGGCGCGGGCAGCCCCAGCATTTT
-	14	TRBV5-8	TRBJ1-3	-	CASSSPDGGNTIYF	TGTGCCAGCAGCTCCCCGGACGGAGGAAACACCATATATTTT
-	15	TRBV7-2	TRBJ2-7	TRBD2	CASSLRTSGRYEQYF	TGTGCCAGCAGCTTGAGGACTAGCGGGAGATACGAGCAGTACTTC
-	15	TRBV10-3	TRBJ1-5	-	CAISGTKRSNQPQHF	TGTGCCATCAGTGGGACGAAACGTAGCAATCAGCCCCAGCATTTT
-	16	TRBV5-1	TRBJ2-1	TRBD2	CASSGAGLAGDNEQFF	TGCGCCAGCAGCGGGGCGGGACTAGCGGGAGACAATGAGCAGTTCTTC
once	13	TRBV25-1	TRBJ2-7	-	CASSESSPDLWYF	TGTGCCAGCAGTGAGAGTTCCCCGGACCTCTGGTACTTC
-	16	TRBV7-2	TRBJ1-1	-	CASSLGGGGGNTEAFF	TGTGCCAGCAGCTTAGGAGGAGGCGGGGGGAACACTGAAGCTTTCTTT
-	15	TRBV5-1	TRBJ1-4	-	CASSRGDGAGEKLFF	TGCGCCAGCAGCAGAGGGGACGGGGCGGGTGAAAAACTGTTTTTT
once	15	TRBV30	TRBJ2-6	TRBD1	CAWGQGASGANVLTF	TGTGCCTGGGGACAGGGGGCATCTGGGGCCAACGTCCTGACTTTC
-	16	TRBV9	TRBJ1-2	-	CASSTQQGPGPYGYTF	TGTGCCAGCAGCACCCAGCAGGGGCCAGGGCCCTATGGCTACACCTTC
-	17	TRBV18	TRBJ1-4	TRBD1	CASSSGQGGLANEKLFF	TGTGCCAGCTCATCGGGACAGGGCGGTTTGGCTAATGAAAAACTGTTTTTT
-	15	TRBV9	TRBJ2-1	TRBD1	CASSVRDRGFNEQFF	TGTGCCAGCAGCGTACGGGACAGGGGATTCAATGAGCAGTTCTTC
once	16	TRBV2	TRBJ2-7	TRBD1	CASSRQGALSSYEQYF	TGTGCCAGCAGTAGACAGGGGGCCCTTAGCTCCTACGAGCAGTACTTC
-	13	TRBV7-2	TRBJ1-4	-	CASSLGWEGKLFF	TGTGCCAGCAGCTTAGGGTGGGAGGGAAAACTGTTTTTT
-	16	TRBV3-1/TRBV3-2	TRBJ2-2	TRBD1	CASSQITGANTGELFF	TGTGCCAGCAGCCAGATAACAGGGGCGAACACCGGGGAGCTGTTTTTT